The present T cell receptor (beta chain) was sequenced within a study of control samples from healthy donors and cancer patients. TCRdb keeps only in-frame clones here, not all; method: immunoSEQ multiplex PCR. The sample carries 130,000 or so clones, roughly 84% recorded once. This clonotype was sampled from a man in his forties or fifties in good health. Sequenced sample: blood.

CDR3 amino acids: CASSEASKWQYF. In DNA, the CDR3 is TGTGCCAGCAGTGAAGCTAGTAAATGGCAGTATTTT. The rearrangement links TRBV2 to TRBJ2-3; no clear D. The CDR3 length is 12 residues. Germline V gene data show CDR1 as SNHLY and CDR2 as FYNNEI. The V gene lost 0 bases and the J gene lost 11 bases, with 9 bases spanning the gap.